The clone carrying this TCR beta chain was recorded a few times. The CDR3 has 16 residues. The germline V gene has CDR1 SEHNR and CDR2 FQNEAQ (reference sequence). The ends were cut back, 2 bases at V and 2 bases at J, with 14 bases in the middle. The sample comes from a study of T-cell memory formation after mild COVID-19. Looking at the study overall: The TCR clusters were mostly specific to one donor.

TCRdb ran MiXCR on the 5' RACE reads and lists one entry per CDR3 protein. The sample contains under 85,000 distinct CDR3 sequences, around 14% of which appear only once. The TCR comes from an adult woman who had mild COVID-19 (a few samples of this study predate the infection). Cell type and time point are not known. Source material: PBMCs or a T cell subset sorted from them (not recorded which). The chain is built from TRBV7-9 and TRBJ2-3; D possibly corresponds to TRBD2 (6 bases). Here the CDR3 reads CASSLIGLAYTDTQYF. CDR3 coding DNA: TGTGCCAGCAGCTTAATCGGTCTAGCGTACACAGATACGCAGTATTTT.